The 15 T cell receptor beta chains below come from one sample, sequenced in a study of blood T cell repertoires in COVID-19. Produced via immunoSEQ multiplex PCR; TCRdb's table is partial and in-frame only. The table records approximately 280,000 clones, roughly 90% of them present only once. Sequenced: PBMCs or T cells enriched from blood (not recorded which). These receptors were taken from a woman between 18 and 29 years old with acute COVID-19.

The chain is built from TRBV5-1 and TRBJ1-2; 8 nucleotides agree with TRBD1. The germline gives CDR1 SGHRS, CDR2 YFSETQ. Trimming took 4 bases from V and 4 from J; bases not matched to a gene: 6. This CDR3 spans 14 amino acids. The CDR3 DNA sequence: TGCGCCAGCAGCGCCCAGGGGGCTGGCTATGGCTACACCTTC. Its protein is CASSAQGAGYGYTF.

The CDR3 DNA sequence: TGTGCCAGCAGCCTCCTCGGCGACAAAGAGACCCAGTACTTC. Its protein is CASSLLGDKETQYF. The chain has TRBV6-5 and TRBJ2-5; D uncertain. The CDR3 loop spans 14 amino acids. V was cut by 6 bases and J by 3 bases, with 14 bases left in between. Per the germline V gene, CDR1 is MNHEY and CDR2 is SVGAGI.

The chain recombines TRBV30 with TRBJ1-1; D possibly corresponds to TRBD1 (5 bases). The germline V and J ends were trimmed by 0 bases and 13 bases, with 12 bases remaining between them. Per the germline V gene, CDR1 is GTSNPN and CDR2 is SVGIG (reference sequence). The CDR3 loop spans 11 amino acids. The CDR3 protein is CAWSVGVVFFF. The CDR3 bases are TGTGCCTGGAGTGTAGGGGTCGTTTTTTTCTTT.

The V gene is TRBV27, the J gene TRBJ1-4, with 12 positions matching TRBD1. This CDR3 is built from 15 residues. In germline, CDR1 is MNHEY, CDR2 SMNVEV (reference sequence). Trimming at V came to 5 bases and at J to 7 bases, leaving 5 bases not matched to a gene. CDR3 amino acids: CASSAWDRGLEKLFF. The DNA for the CDR3 is TGTGCCAGCAGTGCCTGGGACAGGGGGCTTGAAAAACTGTTTTTT.

This clone was seen only once. The chain joins TRBV4-2 to TRBJ2-4; 11 positions match TRBD2. The germline gives CDR1 LGHNA, CDR2 YNFKEQ. This CDR3 spans 21 amino acids. The trim removed 0 bases at V and 1 base at J, leaving 14 bases unmatched. CDR3 in amino acids: CASSQDLTSGVLDGAKNIQYF. The CDR3, as DNA: TGTGCCAGCAGCCAAGACTTGACTAGCGGGGTCTTAGACGGGGCCAAAAACATTCAGTACTTC.

This chain connects TRBV28 to TRBJ1-2; 7 bases line up with TRBD1. The germline V gene encodes CDR1 MDHEN and CDR2 SYDVKM. The CDR3 has 16 amino acids. The ends lost 3 bases at V and 6 bases at J; junction bases unmatched: 13. The CDR3 sequence is CASSFQKHRGSNGYTF. The CDR3 coding sequence is TGTGCCAGCAGTTTCCAAAAGCACAGGGGATCTAATGGCTACACCTTC.

The chain has TRBV19 and TRBJ1-1; 9 nucleotides match TRBD1. V was clipped by 3 bases and J by 0 bases; unmatched bases: 2. Germline V gene data show CDR1 as LNHDA and CDR2 as SQIVND (reference sequence). There are 15 residues in the CDR3. The CDR3 DNA reads TGTGCCAGTAGTATGAGGGACAGGGTGAACACTGAAGCTTTCTTT. Translation gives CASSMRDRVNTEAFF.

The chain uses TRBV5-1 and TRBJ2-1; 9 bases are a match to TRBD2. This CDR3 spans 17 amino acids. V lost 5 bases to trimming and J lost 8 bases; unmatched junction nucleotides: 17. The germline V gene has CDR1 SGHRS and CDR2 YFSETQ. CDR3 nucleotides: TGCGCCAGCAGAGATAGCGGGAGTAACGTAGATCGAGATGAGCAGTTCTTC. This codes for CASRDSGSNVDRDEQFF.

This rearrangement joins TRBV5-1 to TRBJ2-7; 7 nucleotides align to TRBD2. The V gene's germline CDR1 is SGHRS and CDR2 YFSETQ. The CDR3 totals 14 residues. The V and J ends lost 2 bases and 2 bases, in that order; junction bases with no gene match: 4. The CDR3 bases are TGCGCCAGCAGCTTAGCAGCGGGAACCTACGAGCAGTACTTC. Protein sequence: CASSLAAGTYEQYF. Looking up the rest from reference TRBV5-1 and TRBJ2-7 gives the full variable domain: KAGVTQTPRYLIKTRGQQVTLSCSPISGHRSVSWYQQTPGQGLQFLFEYFSETQRNKGNFPGRFSGRQFSNSRSEMNVSTLELGDSALYLCASSLAAGTYEQYFGPGTRLTVT.

This clone showed up just a few times. The chain uses TRBV7-9 and TRBJ2-7; 10 bases match TRBD2. Trimming took 1 base from V and 2 from J; bases not matched to a gene: 11. CDR1 is SEHNR and CDR2 is FQNEAQ in the germline V gene (reference sequence). The CDR3 totals 18 residues. The CDR3 nucleotides read TGTGCCAGCAGCTTAGTGGGTGGGGCTAGCGGGAGACCCTACGAGCAGTACTTC. As protein: CASSLVGGASGRPYEQYF.

The V call is TRBV7-2, the J call TRBJ2-2; no clear D. V lost 0 bases and J 2 bases, leaving 10 bases between the germline ends. The germline V gene encodes CDR1 SGHTA and CDR2 FQGNSA. This CDR3 spans 16 amino acids. CDR3 sequence (DNA): TGTGCCAGCAGCTTAGCGCCCCTAGGAAACACCGGGGAGCTGTTTTTT. This sequence encodes CASSLAPLGNTGELFF.

The chain links TRBV3-1 (or the pseudogene TRBV3-2) to TRBJ1-5; 7 positions agree with TRBD1. This CDR3 has 15 residues. Per germline, CDR1 LGHDT and CDR2 YNNKEL (reference sequence). Trimming took 0 bases from V and 4 from J; bases not matched to a gene: 3. CDR3 protein: CASSQDPRGNQPQHF. The CDR3 DNA follows: TGTGCCAGCAGCCAAGATCCCAGGGGGAATCAGCCCCAGCATTTT.

The rearrangement links TRBV6-5 to TRBJ1-1, with D unresolved. This CDR3 spans 16 amino acids. Germline V lookup: CDR1 MNHEY, CDR2 SVGAGI. V lost 0 bases and J lost 3, with 14 bases in between. The CDR3 region has the DNA TGTGCCAGCAGTTACTCACTTAAGGAGGTGCACACTGAAGCTTTCTTT. It codes for CASSYSLKEVHTEAFF.

The chain joins TRBV5-1 to TRBJ1-1; 9 bases match TRBD1. V shed 5 bases and J 0 bases; nucleotides not matched to a gene: 8. The germline gives CDR1 SGHRS, CDR2 YFSETQ. The CDR3 runs 16 residues. The CDR3 region is CASSFDRGLMNTEAFF. The CDR3 DNA reads TGCGCCAGCAGTTTCGACAGGGGGTTAATGAACACTGAAGCTTTCTTT.

J is TRBJ2-1 and V is TRBV21-1; the table's D gene call, TRBD2, was not cross checked with the DNA. TRBV21-1 is a known pseudogene. The CDR3 extends over 16 amino acids. In DNA form, the CDR3 reads TGTGCCAGCAGCAAAGGGGAACTAGCGGGAATCAATGAGCAGTTCTTC. Translation: CASSKGELAGINEQFF.